The T cell receptor (beta chain) described here comes from a study of cytomegalovirus exposure and HLA in healthy donors. The study's findings and limits: High sensitivity and specificity were reportedly achieved when the classifier diagnosed cytomegalovirus status.

Produced via immunoSEQ multiplex PCR; TCRdb's table is partial and in-frame only. The data hold fewer than 350,000 clones, with approximately 87% observed a single time. Turning to this clone: Its specificity is unknown.

V lost 3 bases, J lost 3 bases, and 6 bases stayed unmatched. Germline V gives CDR1 MDHEN, CDR2 SYDVKM. The CDR3 runs to 16 residues. This clonotype was sampled from a woman aged 18-29 years in good health and CMV-seronegative. This rearrangement joins TRBV28 to TRBJ2-3; 10 bases line up with TRBD2. The sequenced sample consisted of PBMCs. The CDR3 here is CASSFPSGRATDTQYF. The CDR3, as DNA: TGTGCCAGCAGTTTTCCTAGCGGGAGAGCAACAGATACGCAGTATTTT.